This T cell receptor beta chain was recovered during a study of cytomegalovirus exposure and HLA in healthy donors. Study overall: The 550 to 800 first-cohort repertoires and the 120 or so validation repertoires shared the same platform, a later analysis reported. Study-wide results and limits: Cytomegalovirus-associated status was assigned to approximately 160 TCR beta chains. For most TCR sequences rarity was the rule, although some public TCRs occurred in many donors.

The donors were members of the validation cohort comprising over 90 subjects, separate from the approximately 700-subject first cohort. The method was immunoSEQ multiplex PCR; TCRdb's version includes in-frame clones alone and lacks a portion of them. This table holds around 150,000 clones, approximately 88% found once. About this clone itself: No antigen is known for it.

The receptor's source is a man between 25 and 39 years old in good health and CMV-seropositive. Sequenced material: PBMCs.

The CDR3: CASSFAPRTFNYGYTF. The CDR3 DNA sequence: TGTGCCAGCAGTTTTGCCCCAAGGACTTTTAACTATGGCTACACCTTC. V is TRBV28 and J is TRBJ1-2; D not resolved. The CDR3 is 16 residues long. Germline CDR1 reads MDHEN; CDR2 reads SYDVKM. Trimming cost V 3 bases and J 1 base, with 15 bases left between them.